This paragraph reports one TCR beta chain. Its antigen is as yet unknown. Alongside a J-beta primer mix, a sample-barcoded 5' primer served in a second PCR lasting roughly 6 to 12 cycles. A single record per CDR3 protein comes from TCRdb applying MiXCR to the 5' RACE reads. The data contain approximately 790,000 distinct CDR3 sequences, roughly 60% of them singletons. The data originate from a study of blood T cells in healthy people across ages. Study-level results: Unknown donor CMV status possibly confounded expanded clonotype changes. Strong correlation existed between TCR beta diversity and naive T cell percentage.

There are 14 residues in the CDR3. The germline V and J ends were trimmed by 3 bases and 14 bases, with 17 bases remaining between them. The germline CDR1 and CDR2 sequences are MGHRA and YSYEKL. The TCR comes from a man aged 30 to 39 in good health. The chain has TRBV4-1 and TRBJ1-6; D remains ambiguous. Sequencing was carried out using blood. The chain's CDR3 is CASSQLMTILSLHF. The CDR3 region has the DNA TGCGCCAGCAGCCAGCTTATGACAATTCTATCCCTCCACTTT.